The TCR beta chain described here comes from a study of T cell repertoires in cytomegalovirus infection. At the level of the study: Indicated by public TCR beta signatures were CMV infection and matching HLA type. Overall study results and limits: Of the TCR beta families, the public ones yielded a cumulative frequency that identified carriers of CMV plus the relevant HLA.

Germline V gene sequence: CDR1 LGHNA, CDR2 YSLEER. This CDR3 has 13 amino acids. V shed 1 base and J shed 7 bases, with 8 bases lying between them. TCRdb itself ran the reads through MiXCR, one entry per CDR3 protein. Here the sample spans roughly 200,000 distinct CDR3 sequences, roughly a sixth being singletons. Comments on this clonotype: Antigen specificity is unknown.

This clonotype was obtained from a human donor in good health (CMV status not recorded). Some clones in this sample may be carry-over from other donors' samples. The chain carries TRBV4-3 and TRBJ2-1; D is unclear. Sample: CD8+ T cells from PBMCs. The CDR3 DNA is TGCGCCAGCAGCCAAGTTGAGGCAAATGAGCAGTTCTTC. Translation: CASSQVEANEQFF.